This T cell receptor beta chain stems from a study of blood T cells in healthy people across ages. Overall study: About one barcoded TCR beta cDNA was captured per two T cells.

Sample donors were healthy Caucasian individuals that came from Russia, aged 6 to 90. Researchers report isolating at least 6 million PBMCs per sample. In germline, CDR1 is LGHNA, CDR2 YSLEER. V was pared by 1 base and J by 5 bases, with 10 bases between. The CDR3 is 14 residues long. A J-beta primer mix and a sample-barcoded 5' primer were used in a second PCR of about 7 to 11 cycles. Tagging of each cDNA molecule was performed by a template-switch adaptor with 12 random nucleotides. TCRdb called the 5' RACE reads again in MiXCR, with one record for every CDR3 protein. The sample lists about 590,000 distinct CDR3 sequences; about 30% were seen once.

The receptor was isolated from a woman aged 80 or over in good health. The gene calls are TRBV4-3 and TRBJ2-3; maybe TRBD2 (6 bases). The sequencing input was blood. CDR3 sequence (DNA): TGCGCCAGCAGCCAAGGGGTCGGGGGAGATACGCAGTATTTT. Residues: CASSQGVGGDTQYF.